The rows below give T cell receptor beta chains drawn from one sample of a study of blood T cell repertoires in COVID-19. The data were produced by immunoSEQ multiplex PCR, yet TCRdb's version contains in-frame clones alone and is incomplete. The data show approximately 77,000 clones, roughly 90% seen once. The sequenced sample consisted of peripheral blood. All receptors derive from a man aged 50-60 years with active COVID-19. The CDR3 runs from the conserved cysteine through the conserved F or W. D genes are given only for firm matches. Clone size is not always given. Where it is, it says once, few, many or a class for expanded clones.

TRBD1,TRBV6-2/TRBV6-3,NA,TRBJ2-7,15,TGTGCCAGCAGTCGCGAGGGGACAGGGGGCTTCGAGCAGTACTTC,CASSREGTGGFEQYF
TRBD1,TRBV28,NA,TRBJ2-7,15,TGTGCCAGCAGCCCAGGGGGAGCGCGTTCCTACGAGCAGTACTTC,CASSPGGARSYEQYF
NA,TRBV6-6,NA,TRBJ2-7,15,TGTGCCAGCAGTTCCCCCCGGACTAGGACAGACGAGCAGTACTTC,CASSSPRTRTDEQYF
TRBD2,TRBV28,NA,TRBJ2-7,15,TGTGCCAGCAGCCGGGGACTAGCGGCCAACTACGAGCAGTACTTC,CASSRGLAANYEQYF
NA,TRBV19,NA,TRBJ2-2,14,TGTGCCAGTAGTGTACGGACGGGGACCGGGGAGCTGTTTTTT,CASSVRTGTGELFF
TRBD2,TRBV3-1/TRBV3-2,NA,TRBJ2-2,15,TGTGCCAGCAGCCAACTACGCGGGGGGGCCGGGGAGCTGTTTTTT,CASSQLRGGAGELFF
TRBD2,TRBV5-1,NA,TRBJ2-5,18,TGCGCCAGCAGTTTGGGGACTTTTCGCGGGGGGGAAGGAGAGACCCAGTACTTC,CASSLGTFRGGEGETQYF
NA,TRBV5-1,NA,TRBJ1-5,12,TGCGCCAGCAGCTTCGGCAATCAGCCCCAGCATTTT,CASSFGNQPQHF
TRBD2,TRBV10-1,NA,TRBJ2-1,17,TGCGCCAGCAGTGGGGGACTAGCGGGAATCCGTCCCTATGAGCAGTTCTTC,CASSGGLAGIRPYEQFF
NA,TRBV4-3,few,TRBJ2-2,13,TGCGCCAGCAGCCAAGTCCGGAGCGGGGAGCTGTTTTTT,CASSQVRSGELFF
NA,TRBV6-2/TRBV6-3,NA,TRBJ2-7,17,TGTGCCAGCAGTTACGGAGCGACTGGACTGACGTCCTACGAGCAGTACTTC,CASSYGATGLTSYEQYF
TRBD1,TRBV28,NA,TRBJ1-3,15,TGTGCCAGCAGTTTACAGGGGGCTTCTGGAAACACCATATATTTT,CASSLQGASGNTIYF
NA,TRBV6-5,NA,TRBJ2-7,13,TGTGCCAGCAGTACAGCTCAGCGGTACGAGCAGTACTTC,CASSTAQRYEQYF
NA,TRBV18,NA,TRBJ1-3,14,TGTGCCAGCTCGCCTGAGGTTTCTGGAAACACCATATATTTT,CASSPEVSGNTIYF
TRBD1,TRBV28,NA,TRBJ2-1,15,TGTGCCAGCAGGGGGACAGGGGGTTATGACAATGAGCAGTTCTTC,CASRGTGGYDNEQFF
NA,TRBV5-6,NA,TRBJ2-5,16,TGTGCCAGCAGCTTGCCTGGCGGGCAGCTCCAAGAGACCCAGTACTTC,CASSLPGGQLQETQYF
TRBD1,TRBV28,NA,TRBJ2-6,20,TGTGCCAGCAGTCCCTGGAGGGACAGGGTCCCTTCCTCTGGGGCCAACGTCCTGACTTTC,CASSPWRDRVPSSGANVLTF
NA,TRBV4-3,NA,TRBJ1-3,17,TGCGCCAGCAGCCAAGATCTTAGGGGGTACTCTGGAAACACCATATATTTT,CASSQDLRGYSGNTIYF
NA,TRBV19,NA,TRBJ1-1,16,TGTGCCAGTACTCCCCTTCCACTCCCTATGAACACTGAAGCTTTCTTT,CASTPLPLPMNTEAFF
TRBD1,TRBV4-3,NA,TRBJ2-2,16,TGCGCCAGCAGCCAAGAGGCAGGGGGCAGAACCGGGGAGCTGTTTTTT,CASSQEAGGRTGELFF
NA,TRBV15,NA,TRBJ2-2,16,TGTGCCACCAGCCCTGACAGGTTGCTGAACACCGGGGAGCTGTTTTTT,CATSPDRLLNTGELFF
TRBD1,TRBV6-5,NA,TRBJ1-2,16,TGTGCCAGCAGTTCCTTTTCAGGGACAGGGGGCTTAGGCTACACCTTC,CASSSFSGTGGLGYTF
NA,TRBV7-3,NA,TRBJ1-2,14,TGTGCCAGCAGCCCATCACATGAGGGCTATGGCTACACCTTC,CASSPSHEGYGYTF
TRBD1,TRBV6-5,NA,TRBJ1-5,15,TGTGCCAGCAGGAACAGGGGTTACGGCAATCAGCCCCAGCATTTT,CASRNRGYGNQPQHF
TRBD1,TRBV3-1/TRBV3-2,NA,TRBJ2-7,13,TGTGCCAGCAGCCAAGACCCTGGGACAGGGCTGTACTTC,CASSQDPGTGLYF
NA,TRBV7-2,NA,TRBJ2-3,15,TGTGCCAGCAGCTCCTATAGCAGCTCCACAGATACGCAGTATTTT,CASSSYSSSTDTQYF
TRBD2,TRBV3-1/TRBV3-2,NA,TRBJ2-7,14,TGTGCCAGCAGCCTTACTAGCGGGATCTACGAGCAGTACTTC,CASSLTSGIYEQYF
NA,TRBV14,NA,TRBJ2-5,13,TGTGCCAGCAGCCCTCGCACTAGAGAGACCCAGTACTTC,CASSPRTRETQYF
TRBD1,TRBV19,NA,TRBJ1-1,12,TGTGCCAGTCGACAGGGAACAGGTGAAGCTTTCTTT,CASRQGTGEAFF
NA,TRBV6-1,NA,TRBJ1-3,17,TGTGCCAGCAGTGAAGCGCATGGCGGTTCCTCTGGAAACACCATATATTTT,CASSEAHGGSSGNTIYF
NA,TRBV6-5,once,TRBJ2-7,15,TGTGCCAGCAGACCGACCAGGGGCTATCCCTACGAGCAGTACTTC,CASRPTRGYPYEQYF
TRBD1,TRBV18,NA,TRBJ2-5,15,TGTGCCAGCTCACCACGGCAGGGGGAGAGGGAGACCCAGTACTTC,CASSPRQGERETQYF
TRBD2,TRBV7-2,once,TRBJ2-5,19,TGTGCCAGCAGCCAAACAAACTCCCCCGGGGCGGGGGGGAGGGAGACCCAGTACTTC,CASSQTNSPGAGGRETQYF